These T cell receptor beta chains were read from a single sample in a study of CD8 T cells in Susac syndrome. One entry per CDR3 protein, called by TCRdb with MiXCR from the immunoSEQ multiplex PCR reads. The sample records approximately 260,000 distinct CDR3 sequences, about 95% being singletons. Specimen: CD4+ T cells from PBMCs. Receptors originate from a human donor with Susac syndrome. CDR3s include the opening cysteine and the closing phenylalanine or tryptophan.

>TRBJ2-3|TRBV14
CASSQAGGGTDTQYF
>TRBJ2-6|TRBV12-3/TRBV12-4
CASGDSVTVSGANVLTF
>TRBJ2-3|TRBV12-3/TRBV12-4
CASRGRVTSTDTQYF
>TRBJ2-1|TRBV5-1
CASSLDGGNNEQFF
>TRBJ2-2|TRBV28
CASRTGTVTGELFF
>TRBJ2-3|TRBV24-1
CATSDLPDRLGADTQYF
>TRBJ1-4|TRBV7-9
CASSLRESNEKLFF
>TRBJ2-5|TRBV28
CASSLSQETQYF
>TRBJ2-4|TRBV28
CASSSRGQGNMGVAKNIQYF
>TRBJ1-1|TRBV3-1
CASSRQMGATEAFF
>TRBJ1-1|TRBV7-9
CASRRTGNPAEAFF
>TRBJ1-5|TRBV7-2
CASRADTWGQPQHF
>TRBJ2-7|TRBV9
CASSVGPGEQYF
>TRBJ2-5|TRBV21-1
CASSTGGRDQETQYF
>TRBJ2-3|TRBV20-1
CSASTSGVTDTQYF
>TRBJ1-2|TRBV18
CASSNQLQGYGYTF
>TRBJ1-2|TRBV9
CASSTYRSGYTF
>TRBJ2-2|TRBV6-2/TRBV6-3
CASSDGIVTGELFF
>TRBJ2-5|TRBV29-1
CSDRQGSQETQYF
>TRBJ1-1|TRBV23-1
CASSQSIPGQTFF
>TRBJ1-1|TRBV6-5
CASRPRGGVTEAFF
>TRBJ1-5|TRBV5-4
CASSLRETRTGGGNQPQHF
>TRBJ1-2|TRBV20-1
CSAPERGYGYTF
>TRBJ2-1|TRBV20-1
CSAQATSGSIYNEQFF
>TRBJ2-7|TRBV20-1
CSALTRRRTYEQYF
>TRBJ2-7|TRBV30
CAWSVRGGAYEQYF
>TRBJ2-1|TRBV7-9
CASSLTTTVWTGEQFF
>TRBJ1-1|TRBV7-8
CASSLGRASTEAFF
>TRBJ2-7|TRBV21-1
CASSTHRASRPYEQYF
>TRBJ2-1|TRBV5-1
CASRETGQDYNEQFF
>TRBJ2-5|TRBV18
CASSPQEQETQYF
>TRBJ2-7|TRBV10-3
CAISESGTTIYEQYF
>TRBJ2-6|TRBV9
CASSLTGFSGANVLTF
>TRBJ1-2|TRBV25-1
CASSARQVLGYGYTF
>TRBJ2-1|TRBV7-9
CATGTGTSSSDEQFF
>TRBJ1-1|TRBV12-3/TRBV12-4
CASSGDTHTEAFF
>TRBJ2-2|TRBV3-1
CASSQKGSGRTGELFF
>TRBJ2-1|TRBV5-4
CASSLDGQRYNEQFF
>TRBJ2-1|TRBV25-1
CASSGILAGGPVSYNEQFF
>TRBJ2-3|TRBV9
CASSAGFDTDTQYF
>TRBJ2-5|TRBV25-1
CASSAPAQGSQYF
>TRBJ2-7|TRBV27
CASSLLAYLLDEQYF
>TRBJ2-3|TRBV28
CASSFPDTDTQYF
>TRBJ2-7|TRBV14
CASSQSPTGLIGNEQYF
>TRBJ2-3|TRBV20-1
CSAMISTDTQYF
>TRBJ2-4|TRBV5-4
CASSLQTGGAKNIQYF
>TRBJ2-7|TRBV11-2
CASSLTPQGDEQYF
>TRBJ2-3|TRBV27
CASSYGTGVDTQYF
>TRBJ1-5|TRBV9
CASSAQGTGIQPQHF
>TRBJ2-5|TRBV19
CASSIEGRSPQETQYF
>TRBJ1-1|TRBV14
CASSQFRDFEAFF
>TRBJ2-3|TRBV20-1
CSAPYTPYTQYF
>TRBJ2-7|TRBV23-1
CASGGADPYEQYF